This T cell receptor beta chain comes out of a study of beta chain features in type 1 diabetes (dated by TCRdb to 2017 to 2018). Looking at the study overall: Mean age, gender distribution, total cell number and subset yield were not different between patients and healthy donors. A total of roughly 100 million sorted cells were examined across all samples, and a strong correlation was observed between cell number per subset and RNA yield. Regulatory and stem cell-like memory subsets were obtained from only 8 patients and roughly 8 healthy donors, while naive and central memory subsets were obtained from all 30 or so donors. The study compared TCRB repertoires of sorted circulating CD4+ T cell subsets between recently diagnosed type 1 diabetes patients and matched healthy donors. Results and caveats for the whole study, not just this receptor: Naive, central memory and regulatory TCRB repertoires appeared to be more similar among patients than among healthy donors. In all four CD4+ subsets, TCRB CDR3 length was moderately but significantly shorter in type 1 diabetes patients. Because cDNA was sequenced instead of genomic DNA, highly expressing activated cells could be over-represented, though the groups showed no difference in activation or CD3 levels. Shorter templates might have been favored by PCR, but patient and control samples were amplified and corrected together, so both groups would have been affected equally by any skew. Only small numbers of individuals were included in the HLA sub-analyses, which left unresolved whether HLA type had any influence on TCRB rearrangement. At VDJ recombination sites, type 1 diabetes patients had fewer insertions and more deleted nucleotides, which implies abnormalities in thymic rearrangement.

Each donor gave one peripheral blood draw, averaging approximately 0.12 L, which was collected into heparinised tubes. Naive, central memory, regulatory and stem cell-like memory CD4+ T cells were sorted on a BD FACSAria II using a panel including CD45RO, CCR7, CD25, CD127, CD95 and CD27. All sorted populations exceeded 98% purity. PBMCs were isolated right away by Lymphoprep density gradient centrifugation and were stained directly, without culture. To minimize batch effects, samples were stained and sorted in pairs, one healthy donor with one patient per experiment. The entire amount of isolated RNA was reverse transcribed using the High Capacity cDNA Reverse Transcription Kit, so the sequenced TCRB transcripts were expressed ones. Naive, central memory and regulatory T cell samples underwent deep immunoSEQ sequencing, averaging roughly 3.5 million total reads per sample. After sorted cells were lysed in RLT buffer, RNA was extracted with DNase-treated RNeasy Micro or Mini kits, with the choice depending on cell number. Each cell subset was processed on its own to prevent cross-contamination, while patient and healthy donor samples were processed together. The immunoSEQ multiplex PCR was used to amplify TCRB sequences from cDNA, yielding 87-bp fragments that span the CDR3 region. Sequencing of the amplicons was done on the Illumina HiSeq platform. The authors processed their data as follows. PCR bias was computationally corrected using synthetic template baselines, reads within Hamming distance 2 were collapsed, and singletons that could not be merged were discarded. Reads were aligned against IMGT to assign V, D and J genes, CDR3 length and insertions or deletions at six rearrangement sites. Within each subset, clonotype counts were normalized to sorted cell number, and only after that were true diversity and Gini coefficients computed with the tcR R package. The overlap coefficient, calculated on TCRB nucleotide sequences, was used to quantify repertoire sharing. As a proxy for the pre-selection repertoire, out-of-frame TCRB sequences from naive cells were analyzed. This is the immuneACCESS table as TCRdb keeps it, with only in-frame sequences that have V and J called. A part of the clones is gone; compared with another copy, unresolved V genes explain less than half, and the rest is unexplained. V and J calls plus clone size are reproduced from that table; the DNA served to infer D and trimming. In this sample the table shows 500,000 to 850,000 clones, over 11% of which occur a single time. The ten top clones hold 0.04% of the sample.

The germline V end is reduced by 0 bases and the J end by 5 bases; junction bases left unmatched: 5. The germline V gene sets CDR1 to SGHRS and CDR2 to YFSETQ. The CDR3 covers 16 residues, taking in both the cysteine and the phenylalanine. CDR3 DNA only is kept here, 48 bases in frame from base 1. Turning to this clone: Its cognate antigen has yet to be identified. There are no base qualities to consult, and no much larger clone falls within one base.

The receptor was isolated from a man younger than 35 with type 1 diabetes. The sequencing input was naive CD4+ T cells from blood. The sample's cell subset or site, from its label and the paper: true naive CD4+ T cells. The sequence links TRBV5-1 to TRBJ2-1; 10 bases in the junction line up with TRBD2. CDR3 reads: CASSLVAGGPNNEQFF. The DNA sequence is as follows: TGCGCCAGCAGCTTGGTAGCGGGGGGACCGAACAATGAGCAGTTCTTC.